This entry describes one TCR beta chain. This clonotype was detected only a few times. Its specific antigen is unknown. Base quality data are lacking; no much larger clone is found one base away. Taken with the paper, the label for time point translates to: patch test 1, 2 weeks after DPC sensitization. What the treatment or condition label conveys for this sample: therapeutic diphenylcyclopropenone sensitization with weekly scalp DPC. At each patch-test visit, blood was drawn before the patch test was applied. To be eligible, patients had to be aged 18 to 70, diagnosed with alopecia and judged suitable for DPC therapy, while pregnant patients were excluded. Total RNA was isolated from unfractionated whole blood collected in Tempus Blood RNA tubes. This entry belongs to a study of human T cells and chemical hapten exposure listed by TCRdb under 2021. For the wider study: For sensitization, 2% DPC in acetone was applied to a 2 cm by 2 cm area of upper inner arm skin. Throughout the study period of roughly five months, patients also received therapeutic DPC doses to the scalp every week. Patch testing was performed on the upper back with Finn chambers containing 0.01% DPC, and the patch tests were scored after 6 days according to International Contact Dermatitis Research Group standards. The mostly female patient cohort included alopecia areata with under or over 50% scalp involvement, alopecia totalis and alopecia universalis. Libraries were pooled for sequencing, and per-sample TCR yields varied mainly because of small differences in library volumes within the pool. This study followed changes in the peripheral blood TCR repertoire in vivo during primary and secondary sensitization of alopecia patients to the hapten diphenylcyclopropenone (DPC). Blood samples were taken from patients before sensitization (week 0) and then at 2, 6 and about 24 weeks after DPC sensitization. About 29 alopecia patients gave blood for TCR sequencing at one to four time points (pre-sensitization, 2, 6 and 24 weeks).

Libraries came from RACE. The sequencer listed for this sample is NextSeq 500. During library preparation, unique molecular identifiers were attached to individual cDNA molecules so that TCRs could be counted in a quantitative, reproducible way. From each blood RNA sample, both TCR alpha and TCR beta chains were sequenced. Per the source publication's procedure: A median of around 100,000 TCRs per sample was observed, with a range of 23,224 to 690,600. V, J and CDR3 annotation of the TCR reads was performed with the Decombinator software suite. For the PS versus PT1 abundance plots, all samples were subsampled to the same number of TCRs (28,000). TCRs were defined as expanded if absent before sensitization and observed at least eight times at the 2-week time point. In-frame beta chains were kept once TCRdb had trimmed the public reads at Q25 with fastp and called clones with MiXCR. Each entry merges the rows of one CDR3 protein and shows their most common DNA and genes. The V and J calls and clone size are TCRdb's, not the authors'. Recorded for this sample are 150,000 to 200,000 distinct CDR3 sequences; about a fifth of them occurred a single time. Of the sample, 6.7% falls within the top ten clones.

What the work shows at the level of the full study, not this receptor alone: Significantly more large CDR3 similarity clusters were formed by expanded TCRs than by pre-sensitization or healthy control sets, consistent with antigen-driven responses. Alopecia, a presumed autoimmune disease, was present in all patients, so the immune response of the patients might differ from that of healthy individuals. Patch test score was positively correlated with the number of PT1 expanded TCRs, with significance at thresholds 8, 16 and 32 but not at 4. DPC sensitization did not change the number of TCRs with a frequency above 1 in 1000, and there was no evidence of changes in global repertoire structure. After repeated subsampling, the strength of the expansion versus patch-test correlation and the threshold at which it became significant changed.

The junction shows trimming of 0 bases on V and 14 bases on J, and the gene matches do not reach 12 bases of it. The CDR3, from cysteine to phenylalanine, totals 13 residues. Only the CDR3 region is kept as DNA, spanning 39 bases read in frame from base 1. CDR1 and CDR2 are read off the germline V gene (reference sequence) as DFQATT and SNEGSKA. The sequence came from a woman between 45 and 65 years old with alopecia areata. Some clones in this sample may be carry-over from other donors' samples. The chain links TRBV20-1 with TRBJ1-1; TRBD1 matches 7 bases in the middle. Sample: whole blood, taken in connection with sensitization to the hapten diphenylcyclopropenone (DPC). The nucleotide sequence reads TGCAGTGCTAGAGATGACAGGGTCCGGGAGGGATTCTTT. This translates into CSARDDRVREGFF.